This TCR beta chain was sequenced in a study of T-cell reconstitution after alpha-beta-depleted transplantation in children. General study points: Diversity of TCRbeta at day 60 was high in some patients, arising from surviving recipient T cells and thymic progenitors. In patients about two months after transplant, alpha-beta T cells reportedly arose from several hundred expanded graft clones.

There are 16 residues in the CDR3. Germline lookup yields CDR1 KGHDR and CDR2 SFDVKD. The V and J ends lost 1 base and 6 bases, in that order; junction bases with no gene match: 9. TCRbeta library construction was performed incorporating unique molecular identifiers. TCRdb used MiXCR to reprocess the PCR reads, holding one entry per CDR3 protein. The sample holds approximately 130,000 distinct CDR3 sequences, roughly 10% seen once. The sample holds a few counts of this clonotype. Its target is not known. The chain recombines TRBV24-1 with TRBJ2-3; 7 nucleotides agree with TRBD1. Sequencing used PBMCs, mostly from graft donor cells, obtained 180 days after TCRalphabeta/CD19-depleted stem cell transplant. The clonotype comes from a girl under three years old who had a stem cell transplant for combined immunodeficiency, so the T cells may come from the graft donor. DNA of the CDR3: TGTGCCACCAGTGATTTTGAGGGACAGCCGGCTGATACGCAGTATTTT. Amino acids: CATSDFEGQPADTQYF.